This TCR beta chain was sequenced in a study of beta chain features in type 1 diabetes. The wider study: Age, gender and cell yields were alike across patients and healthy donors. Study conclusions and caveats: Insertion counts at VDJ junctions were lower in type 1 diabetes patients, who also showed more deletions there. Patients with Type 1 diabetes showed moderately but significantly shorter TCRB CDR3s in all four CD4+ subsets.

Germline CDR1 is MGHRA and CDR2 is YSYEKL. The length of the CDR3 is 16 residues. Expressed TCRB transcripts were sequenced because the isolated RNA had all been reverse transcribed beforehand. Repertoires were generated with immunoSEQ multiplex PCR, while TCRdb's copy carries only in-frame clones and drops some. The sample consists of about 230,000 clones, 9.6% of them appearing once. Sorting based on CD45RO/CCR7/CD25/CD127/CD95/CD27 separated CD4+ naive, central memory, regulatory and stem cell-like memory cells. This clone was seen a few times. What it recognizes is unknown. V usage is TRBV4-1 and J usage is TRBJ2-5, with 8 bases fitting TRBD2. The end of the DNA is better explained by TRBJ2-7, so the J call may be wrong. The TCR sequence derives from a young woman in good health. Sample: naive CD4+ T cells from blood. CDR3 residues: CASSQEATSVSYEQYF. As DNA, the CDR3 is TGCGCCAGCAGCCAAGAGGCGACTAGCGTTTCCTACGAGCAGTACTTC.